This record looks at one TCR beta chain sequence and its context. Germline CDR1 is LNHNV and CDR2 is YYDKDF (reference sequence). The ends lost 0 bases at V and 3 bases at J; junction bases unmatched: 1. The CDR3 sequence is 15 residues long. These data originate in a study of blood T cell repertoires in COVID-19. Assay used: immunoSEQ multiplex PCR; TCRdb lists only in-frame clones, some missing. The profile shows tens of thousands of clones, around 80% of them singletons. This clonotype originated in a man aged 70 or older with acute or convalescent COVID-19. The rearrangement uses TRBV15 and TRBJ1-4; 7 positions match TRBD1. Sample: peripheral blood. The DNA of the CDR3 is TGTGCCACCAGCAGAGATGACAGGGCTAATGAAAAACTGTTTTTT. Translation: CATSRDDRANEKLFF.